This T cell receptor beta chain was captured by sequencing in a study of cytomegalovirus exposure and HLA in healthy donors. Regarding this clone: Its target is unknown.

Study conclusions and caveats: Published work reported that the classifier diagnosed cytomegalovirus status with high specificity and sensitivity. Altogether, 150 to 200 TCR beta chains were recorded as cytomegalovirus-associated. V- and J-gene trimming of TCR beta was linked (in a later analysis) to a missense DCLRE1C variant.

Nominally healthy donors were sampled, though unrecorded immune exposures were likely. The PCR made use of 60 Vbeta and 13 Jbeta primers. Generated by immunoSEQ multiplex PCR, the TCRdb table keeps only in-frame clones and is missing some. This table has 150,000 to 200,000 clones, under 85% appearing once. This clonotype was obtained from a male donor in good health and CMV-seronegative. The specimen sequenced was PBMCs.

The CDR3 bases are TGTGCCATCCTTAGCGGGAGAGGTATGAATGAGCAGTTCTTC. Translation: CAILSGRGMNEQFF. The V gene is TRBV28, the J gene TRBJ2-1; 9 bases map to TRBD2. CDR3 length: 14 residues. Looked up from germline, CDR1 is MDHEN and CDR2 is SYDVKM. V lost 10 bases and J lost 7; bases outside the gene matches: 11.